Included here is one T cell receptor (beta chain) sequence, with context. The sample is drawn from a study of blood T cell repertoires in COVID-19. Germline CDR1 is SGHKS and CDR2 is YYEKEE (reference sequence). Losses at the gene ends were 4 bases for V and 2 bases for J; bases not matched to a gene: 5. This CDR3 contains 17 residues. Participant-given clinical history determined each cohort assignment. This table comes from immunoSEQ multiplex PCR, and its TCRdb copy is limited to in-frame clones, with some not included. The sample yields a few hundred thousand clones, roughly 87% seen once. The material sequenced was PBMCs or T cells enriched from blood (not recorded which). The gene calls are TRBV5-5 and TRBJ2-2; 13 nucleotides align to TRBD2. The sequence derives from a woman in her twenties or thirties who had recovered from COVID-19. The chain's CDR3 is CASSPTSGGVNTGELFF. In DNA, the CDR3 is TGTGCCAGCAGCCCCACTAGCGGGGGGGTAAACACCGGGGAGCTGTTTTTT.